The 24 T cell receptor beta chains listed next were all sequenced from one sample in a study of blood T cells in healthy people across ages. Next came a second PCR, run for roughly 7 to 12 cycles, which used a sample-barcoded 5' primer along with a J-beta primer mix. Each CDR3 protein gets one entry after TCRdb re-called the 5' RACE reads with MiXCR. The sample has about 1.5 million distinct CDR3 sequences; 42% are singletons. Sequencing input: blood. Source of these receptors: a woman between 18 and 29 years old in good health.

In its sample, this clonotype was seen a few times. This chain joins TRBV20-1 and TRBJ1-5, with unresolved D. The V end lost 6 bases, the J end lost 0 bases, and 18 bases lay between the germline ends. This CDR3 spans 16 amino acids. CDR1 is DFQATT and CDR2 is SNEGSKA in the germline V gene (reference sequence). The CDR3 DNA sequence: TGCAGTGCCGCGACAACGGTCGGGTATAGCAATCAGCCCCAGCATTTT. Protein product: CSAATTVGYSNQPQHF.

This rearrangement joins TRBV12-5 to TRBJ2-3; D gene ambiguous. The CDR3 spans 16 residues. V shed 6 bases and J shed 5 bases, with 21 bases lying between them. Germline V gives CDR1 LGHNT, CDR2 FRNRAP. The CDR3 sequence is CASGTLQTPHGDTQYF. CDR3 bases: TGTGCTAGTGGAACCCTACAGACCCCGCACGGAGATACGCAGTATTTT.

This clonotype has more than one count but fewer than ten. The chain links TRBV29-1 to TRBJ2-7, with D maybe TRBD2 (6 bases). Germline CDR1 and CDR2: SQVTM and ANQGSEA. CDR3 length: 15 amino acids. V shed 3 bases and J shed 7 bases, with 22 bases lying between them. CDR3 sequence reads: CSVEMEGRQAGEQYF. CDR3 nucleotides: TGCAGCGTTGAGATGGAGGGGCGTCAGGCGGGGGAGCAGTACTTC.

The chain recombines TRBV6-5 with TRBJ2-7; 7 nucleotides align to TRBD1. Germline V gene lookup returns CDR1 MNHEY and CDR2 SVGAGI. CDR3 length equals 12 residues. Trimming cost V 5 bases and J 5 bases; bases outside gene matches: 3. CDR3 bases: TGTGCCAGCAGTACAGGGGCCCACGAGCAGTACTTC. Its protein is CASSTGAHEQYF.

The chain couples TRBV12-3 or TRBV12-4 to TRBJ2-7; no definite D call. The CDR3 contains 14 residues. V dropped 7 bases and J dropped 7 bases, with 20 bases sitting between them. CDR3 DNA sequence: TGTGCCAGCACCAAGGTTGCTGGTTACAATGAGCAGTACTTC. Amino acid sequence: CASTKVAGYNEQYF.

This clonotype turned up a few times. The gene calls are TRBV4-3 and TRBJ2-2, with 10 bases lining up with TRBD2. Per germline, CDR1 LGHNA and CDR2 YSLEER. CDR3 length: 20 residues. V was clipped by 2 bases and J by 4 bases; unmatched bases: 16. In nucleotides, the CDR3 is TGCGCCAGCAGCCAATCGACCCTTAGCGGGGGGACCTATAGCACCGGGGAGCTGTTTTTT. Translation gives CASSQSTLSGGTYSTGELFF.

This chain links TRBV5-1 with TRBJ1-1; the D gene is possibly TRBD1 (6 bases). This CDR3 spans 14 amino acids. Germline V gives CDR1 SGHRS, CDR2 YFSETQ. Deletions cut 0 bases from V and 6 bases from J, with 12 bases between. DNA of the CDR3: TGCGCCAGCAGCTTGGCCCAGGGGATGTCTGAAGCTTTCTTT. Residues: CASSLAQGMSEAFF.

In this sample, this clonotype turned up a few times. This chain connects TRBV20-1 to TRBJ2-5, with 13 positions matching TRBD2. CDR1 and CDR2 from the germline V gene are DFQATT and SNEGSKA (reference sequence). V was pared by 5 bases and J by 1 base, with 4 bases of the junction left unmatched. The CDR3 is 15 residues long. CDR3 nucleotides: TGCAGTGCTGGGGGACTAGCGGGAATCCAAGAGACCCAGTACTTC. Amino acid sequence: CSAGGLAGIQETQYF.

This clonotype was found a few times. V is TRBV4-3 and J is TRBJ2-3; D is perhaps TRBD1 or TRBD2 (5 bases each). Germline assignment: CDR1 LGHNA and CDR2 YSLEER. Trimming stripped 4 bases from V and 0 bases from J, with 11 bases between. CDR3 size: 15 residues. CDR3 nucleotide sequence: TGCGCCAGCAGCCCATGGGACGGCAGCACAGATACGCAGTATTTT. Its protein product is CASSPWDGSTDTQYF.

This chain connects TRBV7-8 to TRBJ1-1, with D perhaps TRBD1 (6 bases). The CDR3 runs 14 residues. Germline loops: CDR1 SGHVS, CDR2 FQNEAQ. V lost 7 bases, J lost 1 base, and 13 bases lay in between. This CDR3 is CASIQRGWNTEAFF. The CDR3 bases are TGTGCCAGCATCCAAAGGGGGTGGAACACTGAAGCTTTCTTT.

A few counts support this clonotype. The CDR3 sequence: CASSEYGVEANYGYTF. CDR3 DNA sequence: TGTGCCAGCAGTGAATATGGCGTGGAAGCTAACTATGGCTACACCTTC. The J gene is TRBJ1-2, the V gene TRBV25-1; D is unclear. CDR1 and CDR2 (germline): MGHDK, SYGVNS. V was pared by 0 bases and J by 0 bases, with 11 bases between. The CDR3 length is 16 residues.

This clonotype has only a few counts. The CDR3 protein is CASSLDRGLKETQYF. CDR3 nucleotide sequence: TGTGCCAGCAGTTTAGACAGGGGTTTGAAAGAGACCCAGTACTTC. The chain recombines TRBV6-2 or TRBV6-3 with TRBJ2-5; 8 nucleotides line up with TRBD1. The CDR3 extends over 15 amino acids. CDR1 is MNHEY and CDR2 is SVGEGT in the germline V gene. The junction had 7 bases not matched to a gene; V was cut back by 4 bases and J by 3 bases.

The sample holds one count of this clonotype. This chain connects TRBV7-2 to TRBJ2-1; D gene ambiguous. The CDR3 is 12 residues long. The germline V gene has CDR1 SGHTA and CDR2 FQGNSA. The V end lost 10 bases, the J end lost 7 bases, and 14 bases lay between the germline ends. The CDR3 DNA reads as TGTGCCACCGCCACCTTTAGGAATGAGCAGTTCTTC. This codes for CATATFRNEQFF.

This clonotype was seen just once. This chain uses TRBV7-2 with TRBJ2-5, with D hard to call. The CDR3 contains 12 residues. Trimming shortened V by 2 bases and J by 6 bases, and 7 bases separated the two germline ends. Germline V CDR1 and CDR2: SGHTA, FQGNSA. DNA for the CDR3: TGTGCCAGCAGCTTAAGCGAGCAGACCCAGTACTTC. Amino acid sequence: CASSLSEQTQYF.

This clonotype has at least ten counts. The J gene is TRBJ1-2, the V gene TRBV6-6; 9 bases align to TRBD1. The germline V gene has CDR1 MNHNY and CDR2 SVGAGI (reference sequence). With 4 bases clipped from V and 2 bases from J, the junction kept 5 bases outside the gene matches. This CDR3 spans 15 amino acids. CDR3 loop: CASSFPGTGNYGYTF. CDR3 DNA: TGTGCCAGCAGTTTCCCGGGGACAGGGAACTATGGCTACACCTTC.

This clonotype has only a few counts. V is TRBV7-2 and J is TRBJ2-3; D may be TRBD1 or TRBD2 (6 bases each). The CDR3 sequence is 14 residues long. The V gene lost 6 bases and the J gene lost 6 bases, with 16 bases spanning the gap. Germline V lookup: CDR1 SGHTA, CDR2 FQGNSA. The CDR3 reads CASRGGPFVDTQYF. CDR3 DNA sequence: TGTGCCAGCAGAGGGGGGCCTTTTGTGGATACGCAGTATTTT.

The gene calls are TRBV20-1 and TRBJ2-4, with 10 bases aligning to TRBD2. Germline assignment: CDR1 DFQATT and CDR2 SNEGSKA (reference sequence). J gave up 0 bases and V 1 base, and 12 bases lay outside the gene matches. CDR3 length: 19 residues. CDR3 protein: CSARGRTSGGYIAKNIQYF. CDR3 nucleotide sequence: TGCAGTGCTAGAGGCAGGACTAGCGGAGGATATATAGCCAAAAACATTCAGTACTTC.

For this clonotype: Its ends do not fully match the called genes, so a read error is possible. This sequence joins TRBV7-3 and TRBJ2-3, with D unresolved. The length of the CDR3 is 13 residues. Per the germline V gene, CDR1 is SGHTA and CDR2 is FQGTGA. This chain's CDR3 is CTSSLGNEDTQYF. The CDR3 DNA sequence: TGTACCAGCAGCTTAGGGAATGAAGATACGCAGTATTTT.

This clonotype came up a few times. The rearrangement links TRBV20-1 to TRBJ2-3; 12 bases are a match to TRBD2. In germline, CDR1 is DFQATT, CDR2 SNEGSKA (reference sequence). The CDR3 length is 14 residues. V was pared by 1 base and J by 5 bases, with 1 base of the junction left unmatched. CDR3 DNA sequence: TGCAGTGCTAGAGGGACTAGCGGGGTAGATACGCAGTATTTT. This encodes CSARGTSGVDTQYF.

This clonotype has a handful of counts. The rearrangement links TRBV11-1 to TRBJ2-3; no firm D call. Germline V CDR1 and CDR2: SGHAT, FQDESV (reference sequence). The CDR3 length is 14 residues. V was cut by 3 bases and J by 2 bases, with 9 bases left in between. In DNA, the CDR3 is TGTGCCAGCAGCTTCCGGTCCTCCACAGATACGCAGTATTTT. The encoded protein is CASSFRSSTDTQYF. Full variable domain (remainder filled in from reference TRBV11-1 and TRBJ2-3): EAEVAQSPRYKITEKSQAVAFWCDPISGHATLYWYRQILGQGPELLVQFQDESVVDDSQLPKDRFSAERLKGVDSTLKIQPAELGDSAMYLCASSFRSSTDTQYFGPGTRLTVL.

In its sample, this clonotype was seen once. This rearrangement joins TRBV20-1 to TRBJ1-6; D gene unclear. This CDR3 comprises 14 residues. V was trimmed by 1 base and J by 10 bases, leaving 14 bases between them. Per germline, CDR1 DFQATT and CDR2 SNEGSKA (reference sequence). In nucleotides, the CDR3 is TGCAGTGCTAGAGTTGGAGCGGCCGGGTCACCCCTCCACTTT. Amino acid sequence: CSARVGAAGSPLHF.

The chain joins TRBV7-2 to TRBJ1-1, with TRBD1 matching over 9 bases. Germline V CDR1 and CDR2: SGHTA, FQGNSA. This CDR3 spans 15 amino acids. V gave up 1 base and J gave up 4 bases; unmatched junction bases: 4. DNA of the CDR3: TGTGCCAGCAGCTTAGACGGGACAGGGATCACTGAAGCTTTCTTT. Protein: CASSLDGTGITEAFF.

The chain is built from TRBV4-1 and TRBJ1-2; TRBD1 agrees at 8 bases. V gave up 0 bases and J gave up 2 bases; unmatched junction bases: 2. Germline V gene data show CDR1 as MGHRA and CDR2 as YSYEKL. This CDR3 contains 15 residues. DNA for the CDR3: TGCGCCAGCAGCCAAGATGGGACAGGAAACTATGGCTACACCTTC. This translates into CASSQDGTGNYGYTF.

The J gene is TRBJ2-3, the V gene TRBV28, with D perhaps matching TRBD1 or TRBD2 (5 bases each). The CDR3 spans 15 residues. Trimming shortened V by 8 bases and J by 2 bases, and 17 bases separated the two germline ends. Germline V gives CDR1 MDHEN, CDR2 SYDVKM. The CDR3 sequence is CASLGTPVITDTQYF. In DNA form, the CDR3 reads TGTGCCAGCCTTGGGACCCCTGTAATCACAGATACGCAGTATTTT.